One sample yielded the 7 T cell receptor beta chains listed below, sequenced in a study of Tregs in tolerant kidney transplant recipients. Clones were read by immunoSEQ multiplex PCR, and TCRdb kept only the in-frame ones, dropping some. The data show 100,000 to 130,000 clones, roughly 89% seen once. The sequencing here drew on CD4+ T cells from blood, taken before the transplant. The source of these receptors is a human donor who received a combined kidney and bone marrow transplant.

The chain is built from TRBV19 and TRBJ1-5; no clear D gene. This CDR3 has 13 residues. Germline V gene sequence: CDR1 LNHDA, CDR2 SQIVND (reference sequence). With 6 bases removed from V and 0 bases from J, the gap between germline ends came to 6 bases. CDR3 DNA: TGTGCCAGTAGCGTACTTAGCAATCAGCCCCAGCATTTT. Amino acid sequence: CASSVLSNQPQHF. Looking up the rest from reference TRBV19 and TRBJ1-5 gives the full variable domain: DGGITQSPKYLFRKEGQNVTLSCEQNLNHDAMYWYRQDPGQGLRLIYYSQIVNDFQKGDIAEGYSVSREKKESFPLTVTSAQKNPTAFYLCASSVLSNQPQHFGDGTRLSIL.

The rearrangement uses TRBV4-1 and TRBJ2-3, with a possible D match to TRBD1 (6 bases). Germline loops: CDR1 MGHRA, CDR2 YSYEKL. Trimming shortened V by 2 bases and J by 0 bases, and 15 bases separated the two germline ends. The CDR3 totals 17 residues. CDR3 DNA sequence: TGCGCCAGCAGCCAAAGAGGGGGATCCGCTAGCACAGATACGCAGTATTTT. It translates to CASSQRGGSASTDTQYF.

V gene TRBV7-8 combines with J gene TRBJ2-7; 10 bases map to TRBD2. Per the germline V gene, CDR1 is SGHVS and CDR2 is FQNEAQ. This CDR3 contains 15 residues. The trim removed 0 bases at V and 6 bases at J, leaving 5 bases unmatched. CDR3 nucleotide sequence: TGTGCCAGCAGCTTAGCGTCCCTAGCGGGAGTCGAGCAGTACTTC. It yields the protein CASSLASLAGVEQYF.

J is TRBJ2-5 and V is TRBV28, with 7 positions matching TRBD2. J lost 2 bases, V lost 6 bases, and 6 bases had no gene match. The V gene's germline CDR1 is MDHEN and CDR2 SYDVKM. The CDR3 is made up of 14 amino acids. CDR3 residues: CASRLLASQETQYF. The CDR3 DNA reads TGTGCCAGCAGGCTACTAGCGTCTCAAGAGACCCAGTACTTC.

This clone was seen just once. The chain combines TRBV7-2 with TRBJ1-1, with D possibly TRBD1 on 6 matching bases. Trimming cost V 5 bases and J 4 bases, with 14 bases left between them. The CDR3 totals 14 residues. Germline-derived CDR1 and CDR2 are SGHTA and FQGNSA. CDR3 DNA sequence: TGTGCCAGCAGCGGGACCGTAGGGGGCACTGAAGCTTTCTTT. It yields the protein CASSGTVGGTEAFF.

The sample holds a few counts of this clone. The chain recombines TRBV5-4 with TRBJ1-1, with 7 bases fitting TRBD1. The J segment lost 7 bases and the V segment lost 4 bases, leaving 10 bases of the junction unmatched. This CDR3 is 14 amino acids long. The germline V gene encodes CDR1 SGHNT and CDR2 YYREEE (reference sequence). CDR3 in amino acids: CASSPSGTELEAFF. The CDR3 coding sequence is TGTGCCAGCAGCCCTTCCGGGACAGAGCTTGAAGCTTTCTTT.

This sequence joins TRBV10-1 and TRBJ2-7; the D gene is possibly TRBD2 (5 bases). The germline V and J ends were trimmed by 7 bases and 2 bases, with 15 bases remaining between them. This CDR3 contains 14 residues. Germline CDR1 and CDR2: WNHNN and SYGVQD (reference sequence). The CDR3: CASTFHGVAYEQYF. CDR3 nucleotide sequence: TGCGCCAGCACCTTCCACGGGGTAGCCTACGAGCAGTACTTC.